This T cell receptor (beta chain) was observed in a study of CD8+CD57+ T cells in acquired aplastic anemia. The overall study: Sorted CD4+ and CD8+ cells yielded about 3 ug of DNA on average.

CDR3 length equals 15 residues. With 10 bases clipped from V and 5 bases from J, the junction kept 13 bases outside the gene matches. Germline V gene lookup returns CDR1 LNHNV and CDR2 YYDKDF (reference sequence). TCR beta VDJ and CDR3 profiles were obtained from a genomic DNA template. MiXCR, run by TCRdb on the reads, gives a single entry per CDR3 protein. The table records a few hundred thousand distinct CDR3 sequences, under 65% of them present only once. A word on this clonotype: As yet, its antigen is unknown.

Whole-study results and caveats: The study found no significant CD8+ Simpson's diversity difference between patients and controls. Patients shared under 30 CD8+ CDR3 sequences with controls.

Sequenced sample: sorted CD4+, CD8+, or CD8+CD57+ T cells (not recorded which) from PBMCs. The TCR originated in a human donor in good health. This chain links TRBV15 with TRBJ1-1, with TRBD1 matching over 10 bases. The CDR3 DNA reads TGTGCCATCCGGGACAGGGGCCCAGCGACGACTGAAGCTTTCTTT. The encoded protein is CAIRDRGPATTEAFF.